The clone carrying this T cell receptor (beta chain) was observed at least ten times. Its antigen remains unidentified. Trimming stripped 9 bases from V and 9 bases from J, with 24 bases between. Germline CDR1 LNHDA, CDR2 SQIVND (reference sequence). The CDR3 sequence is 15 residues long. MiXCR was run by TCRdb on the reads, yielding one entry per CDR3 protein. Among hundreds of thousands of distinct CDR3 sequences listed, approximately 10% were seen once. This entry belongs to a study of T cell repertoires in cytomegalovirus infection. On the study more broadly: It can be stated that public TCR beta signatures indicated CMV infection as well as a matching HLA type. Study conclusions and caveats: Individuals carrying CMV plus the relevant HLA were identified by cumulative frequency of public TCR beta families. The ex vivo response was dominated by HLA-C-restricted CMV-specific TCR beta clonotypes.

The sequence was collected from a human donor in good health (CMV status not recorded). Some clones in this sample may be carry-over from other donors' samples. The material sequenced was PBMCs. This chain connects TRBV19 to TRBJ2-1; D unclear. Here the CDR3 reads CASMGGSSGVSEQFF. In DNA, the CDR3 is TGTGCCAGCATGGGTGGTAGCTCGGGTGTCAGTGAGCAGTTCTTC.